This T cell receptor (beta chain) was retrieved from a study of tumor and adjacent non-tumor tissue in lung cancer. Across the whole study: The cohort had roughly 11 adenocarcinoma, a couple of squamous cell and 1 small cell patients.

Germline values: CDR1 MDHEN, CDR2 SYDVKM. This CDR3 contains 14 residues. The V and J ends lost 2 bases and 5 bases respectively, with 12 bases between them. A modified ARM-PCR protocol with three rounds of nested PCR amplified TCRbeta. TCRdb independently ran MiXCR on the multiplex PCR reads; one entry per CDR3 protein. The table has 70,000 to 95,000 distinct CDR3 sequences, around 80% seen once. RNA was extracted from bulk tissue without any cell sorting. Distant lung tissue was collected more than 3 cm away from the tumor edge. The chain has TRBV28 and TRBJ2-5, with D possibly TRBD1 on 6 matching bases. Sequencing was performed on distant non-tumor lung tissue. This TCR derives from a man aged 65-85 years with non-small cell lung cancer. CDR3 sequence: CASSLRDRWETQYF. For the CDR3, the DNA is TGTGCCAGCAGTTTACGAGACAGGTGGGAGACCCAGTACTTC. Using reference TRBV28 and TRBJ2-5 for the parts outside the CDR3, the full variable domain is DVKVTQSSRYLVKRTGEKVFLECVQDMDHENMFWYRQDPGLGLRLIYFSYDVKMKEKGDIPEGYSVSREKKERFSLILESASTNQTSMYLCASSLRDRWETQYFGPGTRLLVL.